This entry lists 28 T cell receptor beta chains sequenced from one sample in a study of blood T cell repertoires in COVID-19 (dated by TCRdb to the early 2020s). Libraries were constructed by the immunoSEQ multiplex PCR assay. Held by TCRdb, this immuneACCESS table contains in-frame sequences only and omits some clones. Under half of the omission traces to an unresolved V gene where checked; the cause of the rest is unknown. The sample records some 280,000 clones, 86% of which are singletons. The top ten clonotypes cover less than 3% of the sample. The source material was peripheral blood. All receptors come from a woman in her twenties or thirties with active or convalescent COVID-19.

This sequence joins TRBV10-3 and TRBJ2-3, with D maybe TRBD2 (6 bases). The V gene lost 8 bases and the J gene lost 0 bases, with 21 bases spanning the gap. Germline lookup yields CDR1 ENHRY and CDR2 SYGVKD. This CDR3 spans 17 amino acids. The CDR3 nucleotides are TGTGCCATCCAAACTCGGGAGCCGGGAACTAGCACAGATACGCAGTATTTT. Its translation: CAIQTREPGTSTDTQYF.

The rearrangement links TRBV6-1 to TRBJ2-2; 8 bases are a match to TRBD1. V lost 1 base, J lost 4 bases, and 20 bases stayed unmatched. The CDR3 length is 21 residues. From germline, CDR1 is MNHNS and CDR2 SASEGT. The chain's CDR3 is CASSEGRDKGRQGSGTGELFF. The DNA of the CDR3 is TGTGCCAGCAGTGAAGGTCGGGACAAAGGGCGACAGGGGTCCGGCACCGGGGAGCTGTTTTTT.

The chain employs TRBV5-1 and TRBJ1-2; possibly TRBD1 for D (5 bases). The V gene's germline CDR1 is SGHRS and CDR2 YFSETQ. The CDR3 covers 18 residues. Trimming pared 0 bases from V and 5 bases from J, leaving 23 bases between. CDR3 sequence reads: CASSLAPSQGKIWYGYTF. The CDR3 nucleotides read TGCGCCAGCAGCTTGGCCCCTAGTCAGGGAAAGATTTGGTATGGCTACACCTTC. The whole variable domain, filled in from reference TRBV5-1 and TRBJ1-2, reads KAGVTQTPRYLIKTRGQQVTLSCSPISGHRSVSWYQQTPGQGLQFLFEYFSETQRNKGNFPGRFSGRQFSNSRSEMNVSTLELGDSALYLCASSLAPSQGKIWYGYTFGSGTRLTVV.

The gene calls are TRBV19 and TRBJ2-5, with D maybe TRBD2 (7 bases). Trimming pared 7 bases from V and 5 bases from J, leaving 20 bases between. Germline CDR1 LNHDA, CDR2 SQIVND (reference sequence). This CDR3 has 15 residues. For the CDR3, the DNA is TGTGCCAGTAAGGGTAGGGGGGGGCCCAGGGAGACCCAGTACTTC. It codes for CASKGRGGPRETQYF.

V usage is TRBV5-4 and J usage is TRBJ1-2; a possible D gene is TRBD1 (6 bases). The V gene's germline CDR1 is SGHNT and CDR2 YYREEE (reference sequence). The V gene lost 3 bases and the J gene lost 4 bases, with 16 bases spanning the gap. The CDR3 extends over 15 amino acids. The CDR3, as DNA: TGTGCCAGCAGCTCCCAGGGGTCCTGGGGCTATGGCTACACCTTC. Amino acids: CASSSQGSWGYGYTF.

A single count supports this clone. The CDR3 here is CASSLDLGNEKLFF. For the CDR3, the DNA is TGTGCCAGCAGCTTAGATCTCGGGAATGAAAAACTGTTTTTT. The chain recombines TRBV7-9 with TRBJ1-4; no definite D call. Germline V CDR1 and CDR2: SEHNR, FQNEAQ (reference sequence). The length of the CDR3 is 14 residues. V lost 1 base, J lost 5 bases, and 8 bases lay in between.

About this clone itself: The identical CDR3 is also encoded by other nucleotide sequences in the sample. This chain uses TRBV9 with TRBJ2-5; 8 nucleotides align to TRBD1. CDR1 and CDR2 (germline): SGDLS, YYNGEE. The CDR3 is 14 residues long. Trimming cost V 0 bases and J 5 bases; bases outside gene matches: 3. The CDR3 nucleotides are TGTGCCAGCAGCGTAGGACAGGGGACGGAGACCCAGTACTTC. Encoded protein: CASSVGQGTETQYF.

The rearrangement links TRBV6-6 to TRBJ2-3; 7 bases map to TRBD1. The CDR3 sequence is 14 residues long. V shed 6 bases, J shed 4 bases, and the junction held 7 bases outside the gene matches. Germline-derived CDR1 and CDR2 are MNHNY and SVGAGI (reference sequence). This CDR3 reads CASRLGQNADTQYF. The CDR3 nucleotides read TGTGCCAGCAGACTGGGACAGAACGCAGATACGCAGTATTTT.

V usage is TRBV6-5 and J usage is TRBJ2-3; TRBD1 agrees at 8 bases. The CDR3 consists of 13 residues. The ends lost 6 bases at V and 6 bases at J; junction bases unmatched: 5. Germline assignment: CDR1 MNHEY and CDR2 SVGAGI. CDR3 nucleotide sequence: TGTGCCAGCAGGTCCCAGGGGGCGGATACGCAGTATTTT. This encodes CASRSQGADTQYF.

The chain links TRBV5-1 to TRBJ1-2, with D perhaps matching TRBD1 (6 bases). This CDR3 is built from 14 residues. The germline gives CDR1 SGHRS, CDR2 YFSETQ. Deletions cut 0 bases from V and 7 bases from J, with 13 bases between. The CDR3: CASSLDTGRGGYTF. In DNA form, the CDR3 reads TGCGCCAGCAGCTTGGATACAGGGAGGGGTGGCTACACCTTC. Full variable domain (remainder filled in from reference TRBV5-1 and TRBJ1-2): KAGVTQTPRYLIKTRGQQVTLSCSPISGHRSVSWYQQTPGQGLQFLFEYFSETQRNKGNFPGRFSGRQFSNSRSEMNVSTLELGDSALYLCASSLDTGRGGYTFGSGTRLTVV.

As DNA, the CDR3 is TGTGCCAGCAGCTTAGCGGGGGGGCGGGGCGAGCAGTACTTC. It encodes CASSLAGGRGEQYF. The chain combines TRBV7-6 with TRBJ2-7, with a weak D call TRBD2 (7 bases). CDR1 is SGHVS, CDR2 FNYEAQ, per germline. CDR3 length: 14 amino acids. Trimming shortened V by 0 bases and J by 6 bases, and 12 bases separated the two germline ends.

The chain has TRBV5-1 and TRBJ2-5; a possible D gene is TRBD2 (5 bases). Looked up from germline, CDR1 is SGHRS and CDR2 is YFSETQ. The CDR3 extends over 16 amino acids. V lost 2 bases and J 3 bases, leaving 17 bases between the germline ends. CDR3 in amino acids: CASSFGDAQREETQYF. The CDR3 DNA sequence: TGCGCCAGCAGCTTCGGTGACGCCCAGAGGGAAGAGACCCAGTACTTC. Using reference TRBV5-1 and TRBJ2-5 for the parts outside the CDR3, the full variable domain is KAGVTQTPRYLIKTRGQQVTLSCSPISGHRSVSWYQQTPGQGLQFLFEYFSETQRNKGNFPGRFSGRQFSNSRSEMNVSTLELGDSALYLCASSFGDAQREETQYFGPGTRLLVL.

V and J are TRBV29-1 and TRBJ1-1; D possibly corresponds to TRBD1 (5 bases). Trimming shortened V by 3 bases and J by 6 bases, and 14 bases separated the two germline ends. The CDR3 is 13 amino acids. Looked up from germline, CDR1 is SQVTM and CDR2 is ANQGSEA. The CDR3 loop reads CSVERGTGAEAFF. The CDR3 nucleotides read TGCAGCGTTGAGCGGGGGACCGGGGCTGAAGCTTTCTTT.

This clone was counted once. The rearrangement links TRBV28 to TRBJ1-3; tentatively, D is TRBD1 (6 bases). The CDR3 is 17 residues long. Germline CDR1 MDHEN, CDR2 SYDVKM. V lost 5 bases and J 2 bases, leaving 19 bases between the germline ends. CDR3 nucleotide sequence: TGTGCCAGCAGTCCTGGGGGACAACCTCAACCTGGAAACACCATATATTTT. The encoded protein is CASSPGGQPQPGNTIYF.

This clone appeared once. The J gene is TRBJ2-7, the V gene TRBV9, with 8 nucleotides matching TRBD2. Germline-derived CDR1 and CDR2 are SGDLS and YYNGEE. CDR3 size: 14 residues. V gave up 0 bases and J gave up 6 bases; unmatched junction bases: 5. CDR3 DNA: TGTGCCAGCAGCGTAGTGGGACTAGACGGCGAGCAGTACTTC. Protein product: CASSVVGLDGEQYF.

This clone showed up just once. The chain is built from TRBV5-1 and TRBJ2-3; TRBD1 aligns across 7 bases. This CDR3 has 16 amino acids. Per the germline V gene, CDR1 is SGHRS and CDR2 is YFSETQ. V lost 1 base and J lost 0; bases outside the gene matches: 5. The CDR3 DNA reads TGCGCCAGCAGCTTGCTCGGGACAGCTAGCACAGATACGCAGTATTTT. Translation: CASSLLGTASTDTQYF.

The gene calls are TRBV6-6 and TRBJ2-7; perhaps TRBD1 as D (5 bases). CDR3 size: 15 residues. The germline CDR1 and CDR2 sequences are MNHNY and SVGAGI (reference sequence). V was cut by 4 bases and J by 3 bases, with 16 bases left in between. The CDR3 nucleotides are TGTGCCAGCAGTTCCAAAACGAAGCAGGGCTACGAGCAGTACTTC. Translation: CASSSKTKQGYEQYF.

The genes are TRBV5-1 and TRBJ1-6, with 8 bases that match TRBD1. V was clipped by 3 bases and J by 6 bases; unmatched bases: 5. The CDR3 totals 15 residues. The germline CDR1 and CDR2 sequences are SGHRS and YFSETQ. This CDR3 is CASSSGTGPNSPLHF. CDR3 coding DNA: TGCGCCAGCAGCTCAGGGACAGGCCCTAATTCACCCCTCCACTTT.

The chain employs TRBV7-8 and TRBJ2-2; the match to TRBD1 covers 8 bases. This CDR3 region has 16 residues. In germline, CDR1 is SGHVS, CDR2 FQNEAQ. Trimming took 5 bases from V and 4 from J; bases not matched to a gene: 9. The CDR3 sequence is CASSPTRGRSTGELFF. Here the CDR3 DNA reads TGTGCCAGCAGCCCCACCAGGGGGCGAAGCACCGGGGAGCTGTTTTTT.

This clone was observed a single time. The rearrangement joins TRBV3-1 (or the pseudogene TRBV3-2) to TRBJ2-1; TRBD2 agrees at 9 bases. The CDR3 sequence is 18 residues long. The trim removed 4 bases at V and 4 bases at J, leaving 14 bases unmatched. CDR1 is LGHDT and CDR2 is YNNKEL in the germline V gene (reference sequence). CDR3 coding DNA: TGTGCCAGCAGCCCGGTGACTAGCGGACGACAGGGTTACAATGAGCAGTTCTTC. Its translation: CASSPVTSGRQGYNEQFF.

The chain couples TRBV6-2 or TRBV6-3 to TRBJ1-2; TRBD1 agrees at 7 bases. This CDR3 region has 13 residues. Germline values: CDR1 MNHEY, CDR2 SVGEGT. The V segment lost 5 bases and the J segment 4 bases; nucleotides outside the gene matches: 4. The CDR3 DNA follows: TGTGCCAGCAGTCAGACAGGGCCCTATGGCTACACCTTC. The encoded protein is CASSQTGPYGYTF.

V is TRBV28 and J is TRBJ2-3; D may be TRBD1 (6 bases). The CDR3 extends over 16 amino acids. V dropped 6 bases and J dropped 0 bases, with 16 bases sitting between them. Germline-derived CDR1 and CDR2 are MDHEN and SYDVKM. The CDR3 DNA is TGTGCCAGCAGAGCCCACAGGGTTCCTAGCACAGATACGCAGTATTTT. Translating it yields CASRAHRVPSTDTQYF.

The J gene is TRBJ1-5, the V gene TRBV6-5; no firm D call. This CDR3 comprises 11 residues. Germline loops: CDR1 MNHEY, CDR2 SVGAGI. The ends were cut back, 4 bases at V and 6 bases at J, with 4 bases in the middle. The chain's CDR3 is CASSWSQPQHF. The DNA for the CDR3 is TGTGCCAGCAGTTGGAGTCAGCCCCAGCATTTT.

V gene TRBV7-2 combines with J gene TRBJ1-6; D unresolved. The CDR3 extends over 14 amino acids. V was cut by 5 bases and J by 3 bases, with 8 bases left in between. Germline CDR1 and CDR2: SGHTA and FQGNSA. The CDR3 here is CASSRTFYNSPLHF. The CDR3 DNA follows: TGTGCCAGCAGCAGGACTTTCTATAATTCACCCCTCCACTTT.

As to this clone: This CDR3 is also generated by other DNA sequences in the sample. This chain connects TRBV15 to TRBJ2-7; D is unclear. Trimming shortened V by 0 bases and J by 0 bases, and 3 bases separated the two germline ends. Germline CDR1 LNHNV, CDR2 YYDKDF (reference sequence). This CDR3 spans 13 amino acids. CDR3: CATSREASYEQYF. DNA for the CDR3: TGTGCCACCAGCAGAGAAGCCTCCTACGAGCAGTACTTC. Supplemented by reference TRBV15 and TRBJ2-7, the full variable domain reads DAMVIQNPRYQVTQFGKPVTLSCSQTLNHNVMYWYQQKSSQAPKLLFHYYDKDFNNEADTPDNFQSRRPNTSFCFLDIRSPGLGDTAMYLCATSREASYEQYFGPGTRLTVT.

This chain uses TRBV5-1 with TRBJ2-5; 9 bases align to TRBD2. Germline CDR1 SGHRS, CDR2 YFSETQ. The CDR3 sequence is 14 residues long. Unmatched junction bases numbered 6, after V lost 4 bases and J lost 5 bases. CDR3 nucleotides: TGCGCCAGCAGCCCGGGGACTAGCCCGGAGACCCAGTACTTC. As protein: CASSPGTSPETQYF.

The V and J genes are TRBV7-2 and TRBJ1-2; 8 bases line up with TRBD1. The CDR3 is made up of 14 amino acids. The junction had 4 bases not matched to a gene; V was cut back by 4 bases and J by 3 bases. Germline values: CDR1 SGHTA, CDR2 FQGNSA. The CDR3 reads CASSSQGADYGYTF. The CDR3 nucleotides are TGTGCCAGCAGCTCTCAGGGGGCGGACTATGGCTACACCTTC.

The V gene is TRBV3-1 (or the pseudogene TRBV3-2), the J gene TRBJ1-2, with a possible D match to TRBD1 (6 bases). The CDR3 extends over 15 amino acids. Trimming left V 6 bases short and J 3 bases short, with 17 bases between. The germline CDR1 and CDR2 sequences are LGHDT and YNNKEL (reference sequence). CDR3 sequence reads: CASRPQGEPYYGYTF. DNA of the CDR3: TGTGCCAGCAGACCACAGGGCGAACCTTACTATGGCTACACCTTC.